The entry below describes one T cell receptor beta chain. The data originate from a study of shared clonotypes between healthy human individuals. Trimming shortened V by 1 base and J by 4 bases, and 13 bases separated the two germline ends. CDR1 is MDHEN and CDR2 is SYDVKM in the germline V gene. The CDR3 has 15 residues. The method was immunoSEQ multiplex PCR; TCRdb's version includes in-frame clones alone and lacks a portion of them. The repertoire holds 2 million to 2.5 million clones, approximately 96% seen once, with roughly 0.13% in the top ten. The sample consisted of naive CD4+ T cells sorted from blood. The subset denotes: CD45RA+ positively selected. The chain has TRBV28 and TRBJ1-2; TRBD1 might be the D (5 bases). The clonotype originates from a man aged 18-30 years in good health. Here the CDR3 reads CASSLFGRESYGYTF. In DNA, the CDR3 is TGTGCCAGCAGTTTATTCGGCAGGGAGAGCTATGGCTACACCTTC.